The clone carrying this T cell receptor (beta chain) has a count of ten or more. Its antigen is unidentified. An oligo carrying a UMI was ligated to the cDNA 3' end. The first PCR ran 3 to 5 cycles with an equimolar RC1.1 and RC1.2 beta primer mix. TCRdb processed the UMI-ligation and nested PCR reads anew with MiXCR; each CDR3 protein has one entry. The sample yields under 35,000 distinct CDR3 sequences, 7.3% seen once. The sample is PBMC spiked with counted cells of clone KT2. Different KT2-to-PBMC ratios were created with a constant PBMC count. This entry comes from a study of quantifying T cell responses using KT2 cells. Background on the study: RNA was reverse transcribed with TCR alpha and beta constant-region primers. Study-wide results and limits: Detection of KT2 sequences held at the lowest tested level, about one cell per 100,000 PBMC. KT2 clone alpha and beta sequence counts scaled linearly with input KT2 cell number.

The J segment lost 0 bases and the V segment lost 6 bases, leaving 2 bases of the junction unmatched. This CDR3 is built from 12 residues. Germline V CDR1 and CDR2: DFQATT, SNEGSKA (reference sequence). The sample taken for sequencing was PBMCs spiked with cells of the T cell clone KT2. This rearrangement joins TRBV20-1 to TRBJ2-7; 7 positions agree with TRBD1. The TCR originated in a human donor. The CDR3 DNA is TGCAGTGCCTGGACAGGCTCCTACGAGCAGTACTTC. It codes for CSAWTGSYEQYF.